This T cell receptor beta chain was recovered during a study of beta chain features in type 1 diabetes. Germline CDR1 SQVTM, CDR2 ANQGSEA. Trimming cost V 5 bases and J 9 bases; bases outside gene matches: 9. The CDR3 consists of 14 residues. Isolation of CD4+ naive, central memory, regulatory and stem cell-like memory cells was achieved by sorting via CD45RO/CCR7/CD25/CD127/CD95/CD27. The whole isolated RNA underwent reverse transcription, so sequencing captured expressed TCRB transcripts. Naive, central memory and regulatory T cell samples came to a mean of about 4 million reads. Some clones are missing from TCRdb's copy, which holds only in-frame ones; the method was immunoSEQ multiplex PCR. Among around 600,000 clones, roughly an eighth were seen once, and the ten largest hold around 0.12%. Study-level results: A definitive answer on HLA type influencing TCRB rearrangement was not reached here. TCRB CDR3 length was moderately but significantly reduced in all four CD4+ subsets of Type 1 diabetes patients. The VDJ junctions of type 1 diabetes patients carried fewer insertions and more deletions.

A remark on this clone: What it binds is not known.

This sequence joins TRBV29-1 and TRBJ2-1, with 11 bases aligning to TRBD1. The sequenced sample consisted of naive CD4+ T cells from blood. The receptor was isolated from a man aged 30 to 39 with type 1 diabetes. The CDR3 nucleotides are TGCAGCGTTCGGACAGGGGGCTTTGGTGGTGAGCAGTTCTTC. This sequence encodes CSVRTGGFGGEQFF.